Sequencing of this T cell receptor beta chain was carried out in a study of T cell changes during pregnancy in multiple sclerosis. Using immunoSEQ multiplex PCR, the repertoire was profiled, and TCRdb retains in-frame clones only, with some absent. The repertoire has fewer than 12,000 clones, around 89% of them found once; the top ten carry roughly 4.6%. This sequence originates from a female donor in good health, enrolled as a control in a pregnancy study. Sequenced here: CD8+ T cells from peripheral blood mononuclear cells, sampled in the first trimester of pregnancy.

The CDR3 is CAISMDPGQGADTQYF. As DNA, the CDR3 is TGTGCCATCAGCATGGACCCGGGACAGGGGGCAGATACGCAGTATTTT. The chain combines TRBV10-3 with TRBJ2-3, with 11 positions matching TRBD1. Trimming at V came to 6 bases and at J to 4 bases, leaving 9 bases not matched to a gene. Germline CDR1 reads ENHRY; CDR2 reads SYGVKD. The CDR3 spans 16 residues.